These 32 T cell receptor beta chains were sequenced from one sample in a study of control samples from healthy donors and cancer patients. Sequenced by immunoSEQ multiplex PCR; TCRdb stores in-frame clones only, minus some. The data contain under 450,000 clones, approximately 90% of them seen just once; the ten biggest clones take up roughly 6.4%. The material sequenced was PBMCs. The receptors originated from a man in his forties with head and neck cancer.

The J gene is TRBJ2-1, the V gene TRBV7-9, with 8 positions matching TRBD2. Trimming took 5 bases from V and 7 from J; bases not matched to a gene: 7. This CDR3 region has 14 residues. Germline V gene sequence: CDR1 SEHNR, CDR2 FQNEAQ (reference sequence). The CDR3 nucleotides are TGTGCCAGCAGCGGCGGGGGGACCTCGAATGAGCAGTTCTTC. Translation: CASSGGGTSNEQFF.

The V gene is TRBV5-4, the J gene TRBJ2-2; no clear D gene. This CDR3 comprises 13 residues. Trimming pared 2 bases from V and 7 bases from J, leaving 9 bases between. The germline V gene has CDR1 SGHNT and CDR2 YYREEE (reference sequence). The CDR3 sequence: CASSFLDGGELFF. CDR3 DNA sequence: TGTGCCAGCAGCTTTCTCGACGGCGGGGAGCTGTTTTTT.

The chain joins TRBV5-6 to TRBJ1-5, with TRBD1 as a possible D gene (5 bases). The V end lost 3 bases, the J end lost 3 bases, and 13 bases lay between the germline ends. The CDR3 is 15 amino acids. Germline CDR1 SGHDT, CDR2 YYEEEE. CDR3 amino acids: CASSSQVSPNQPQHF. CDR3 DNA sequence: TGTGCCAGCAGCTCACAGGTCTCCCCCAATCAGCCCCAGCATTTT.

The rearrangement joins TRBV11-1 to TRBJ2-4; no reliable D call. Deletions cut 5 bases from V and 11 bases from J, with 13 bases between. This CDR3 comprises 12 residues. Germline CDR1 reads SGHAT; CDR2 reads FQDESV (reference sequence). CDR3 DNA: TGTGCCAGCAGCGTCGGGCCCTCGGTTCAGTACTTC. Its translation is CASSVGPSVQYF. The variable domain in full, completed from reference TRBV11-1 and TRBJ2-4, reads EAEVAQSPRYKITEKSQAVAFWCDPISGHATLYWYRQILGQGPELLVQFQDESVVDDSQLPKDRFSAERLKGVDSTLKIQPAELGDSAMYLCASSVGPSVQYFGAGTRLSVL.

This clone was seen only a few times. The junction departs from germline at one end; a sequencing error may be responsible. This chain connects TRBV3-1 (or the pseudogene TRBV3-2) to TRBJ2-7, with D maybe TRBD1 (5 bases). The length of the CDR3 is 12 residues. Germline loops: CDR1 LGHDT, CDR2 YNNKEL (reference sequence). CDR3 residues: CASSQVENRINF. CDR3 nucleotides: TGTGCCAGCAGCCAAGTTGAAAACAGGATCAACTTC.

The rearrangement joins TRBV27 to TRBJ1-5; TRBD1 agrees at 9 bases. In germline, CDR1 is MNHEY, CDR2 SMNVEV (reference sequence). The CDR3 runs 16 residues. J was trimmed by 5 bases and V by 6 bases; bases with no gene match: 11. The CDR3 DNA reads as TGTGCCAGCAGAACCTTCGACAGGGGGAATTATCAGCCCCAGCATTTT. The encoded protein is CASRTFDRGNYQPQHF.

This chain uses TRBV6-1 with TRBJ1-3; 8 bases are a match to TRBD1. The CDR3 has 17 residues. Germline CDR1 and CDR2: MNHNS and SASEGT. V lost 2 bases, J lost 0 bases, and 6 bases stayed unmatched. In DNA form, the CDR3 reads TGTGCCAGCAGTGAATTTTCAGGGGGCAGCTCTGGAAACACCATATATTTT. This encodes CASSEFSGGSSGNTIYF.

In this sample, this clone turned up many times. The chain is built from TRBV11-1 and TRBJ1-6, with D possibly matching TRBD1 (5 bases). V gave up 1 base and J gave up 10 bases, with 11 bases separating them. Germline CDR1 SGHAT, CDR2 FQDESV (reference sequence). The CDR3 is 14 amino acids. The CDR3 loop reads CASSLDEGNSPLHF. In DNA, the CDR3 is TGTGCCAGCAGCTTAGATGAGGGGAACTCACCCCTCCACTTT.

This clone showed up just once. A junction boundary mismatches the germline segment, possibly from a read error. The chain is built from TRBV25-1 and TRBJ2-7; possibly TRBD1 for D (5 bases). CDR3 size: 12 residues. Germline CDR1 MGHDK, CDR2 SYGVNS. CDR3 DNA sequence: TGTGCCAGCAGTGCCCAGGGCCCCGGTCGGGACTTC. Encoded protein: CASSAQGPGRDF.

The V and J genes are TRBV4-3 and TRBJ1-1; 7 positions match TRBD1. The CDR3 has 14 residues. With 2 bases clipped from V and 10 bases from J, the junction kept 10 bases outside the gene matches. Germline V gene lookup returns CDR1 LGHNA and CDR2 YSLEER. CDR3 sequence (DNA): TGCGCCAGCAGCCAACTGGTTTCAGGGGGGATAGCTTTCTTT. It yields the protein CASSQLVSGGIAFF.

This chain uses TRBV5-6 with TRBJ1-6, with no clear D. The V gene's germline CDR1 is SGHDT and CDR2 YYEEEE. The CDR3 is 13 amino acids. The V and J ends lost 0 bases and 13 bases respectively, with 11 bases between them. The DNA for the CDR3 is TGTGCCAGCAGCTTGGGACTTAATTTTCCCCTCCACTTT. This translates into CASSLGLNFPLHF.

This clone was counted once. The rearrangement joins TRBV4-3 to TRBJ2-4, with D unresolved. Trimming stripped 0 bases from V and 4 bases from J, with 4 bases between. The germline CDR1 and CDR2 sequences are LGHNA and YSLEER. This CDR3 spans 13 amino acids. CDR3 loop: CASSQDEKNIQYF. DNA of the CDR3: TGCGCCAGCAGCCAAGATGAGAAAAACATTCAGTACTTC.

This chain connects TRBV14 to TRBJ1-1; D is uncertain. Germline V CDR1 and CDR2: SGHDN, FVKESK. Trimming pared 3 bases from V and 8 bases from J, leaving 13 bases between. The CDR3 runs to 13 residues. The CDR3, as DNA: TGTGCCAGCAGCCAGGGTCTGTCGGGGGAAGCTTTCTTT. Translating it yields CASSQGLSGEAFF.

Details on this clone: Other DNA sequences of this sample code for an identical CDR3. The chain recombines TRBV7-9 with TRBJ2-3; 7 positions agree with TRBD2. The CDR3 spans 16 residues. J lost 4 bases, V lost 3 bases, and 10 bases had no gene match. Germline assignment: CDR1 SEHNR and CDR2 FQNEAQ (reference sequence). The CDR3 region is CASSFRPAGAADTQYF. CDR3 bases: TGTGCCAGCAGCTTCCGCCCGGCGGGAGCGGCAGATACGCAGTATTTT.

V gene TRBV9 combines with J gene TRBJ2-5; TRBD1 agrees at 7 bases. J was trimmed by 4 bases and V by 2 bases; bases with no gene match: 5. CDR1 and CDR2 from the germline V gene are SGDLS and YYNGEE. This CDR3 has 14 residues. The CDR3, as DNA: TGTGCCAGCAGCGTTCTAGGGGGCGCAGAGACCCAGTACTTC. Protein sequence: CASSVLGGAETQYF.

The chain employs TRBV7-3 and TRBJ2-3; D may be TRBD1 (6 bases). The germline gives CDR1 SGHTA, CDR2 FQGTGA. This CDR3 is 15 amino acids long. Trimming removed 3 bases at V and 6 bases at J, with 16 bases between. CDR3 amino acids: CASSLGAALDDTQYF. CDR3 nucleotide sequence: TGTGCCAGCAGCTTGGGGGCCGCTCTCGATGATACGCAGTATTTT.

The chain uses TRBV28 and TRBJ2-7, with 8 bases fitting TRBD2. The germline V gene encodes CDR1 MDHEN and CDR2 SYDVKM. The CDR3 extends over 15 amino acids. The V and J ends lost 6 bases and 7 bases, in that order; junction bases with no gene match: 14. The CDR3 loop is CASSLSGRGAHEQYF. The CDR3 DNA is TGTGCCAGCAGCCTGTCGGGGCGGGGGGCTCATGAGCAGTACTTC. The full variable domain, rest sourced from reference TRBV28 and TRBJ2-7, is DVKVTQSSRYLVKRTGEKVFLECVQDMDHENMFWYRQDPGLGLRLIYFSYDVKMKEKGDIPEGYSVSREKKERFSLILESASTNQTSMYLCASSLSGRGAHEQYFGPGTRLTVT.

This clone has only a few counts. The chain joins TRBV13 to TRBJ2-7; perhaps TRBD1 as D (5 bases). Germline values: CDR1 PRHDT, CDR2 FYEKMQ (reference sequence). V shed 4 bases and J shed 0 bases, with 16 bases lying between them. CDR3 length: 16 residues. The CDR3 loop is CASSYLSGDSSYEQYF. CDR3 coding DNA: TGTGCCAGCAGCTACTTATCCGGAGACAGCTCCTACGAGCAGTACTTC.

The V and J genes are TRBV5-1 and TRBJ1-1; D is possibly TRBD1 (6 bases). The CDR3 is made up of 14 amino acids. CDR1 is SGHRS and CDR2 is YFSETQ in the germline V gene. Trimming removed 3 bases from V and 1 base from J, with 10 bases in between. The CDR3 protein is CASSSNRENTEAFF. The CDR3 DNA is TGCGCCAGCAGCTCGAACAGGGAGAACACTGAAGCTTTCTTT.

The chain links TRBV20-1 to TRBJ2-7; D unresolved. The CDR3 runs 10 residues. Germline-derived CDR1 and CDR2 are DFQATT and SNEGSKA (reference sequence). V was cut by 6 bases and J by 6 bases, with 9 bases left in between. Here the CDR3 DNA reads TGCAGTGCCCTTCTCGGCGAGCAGTACTTC. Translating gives CSALLGEQYF.

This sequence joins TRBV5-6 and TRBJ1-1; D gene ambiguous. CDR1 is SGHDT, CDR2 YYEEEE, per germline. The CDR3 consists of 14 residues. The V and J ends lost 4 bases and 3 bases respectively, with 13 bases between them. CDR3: CASSAQTGYTEAFF. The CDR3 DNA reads TGTGCCAGCAGCGCCCAAACGGGATACACTGAAGCTTTCTTT.

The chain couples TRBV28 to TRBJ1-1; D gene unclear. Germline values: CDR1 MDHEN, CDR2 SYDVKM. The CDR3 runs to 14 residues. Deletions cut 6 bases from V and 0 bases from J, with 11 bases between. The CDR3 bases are TGTGCCAGCAGACCATTTCTAATGAACACTGAAGCTTTCTTT. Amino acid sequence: CASRPFLMNTEAFF.

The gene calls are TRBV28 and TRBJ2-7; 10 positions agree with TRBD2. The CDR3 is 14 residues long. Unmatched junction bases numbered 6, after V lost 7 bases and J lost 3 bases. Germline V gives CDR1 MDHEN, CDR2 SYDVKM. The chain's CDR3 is CASTIAGGSYEQYF. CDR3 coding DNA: TGTGCCAGCACTATAGCGGGAGGAAGCTACGAGCAGTACTTC.

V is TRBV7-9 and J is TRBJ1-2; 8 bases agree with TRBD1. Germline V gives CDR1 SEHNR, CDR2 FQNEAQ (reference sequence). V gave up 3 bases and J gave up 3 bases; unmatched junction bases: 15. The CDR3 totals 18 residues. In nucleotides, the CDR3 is TGTGCCAGCAGCTTTCCGGGACAGGAGGGACAGAGGGACTATGGCTACACCTTC. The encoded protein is CASSFPGQEGQRDYGYTF. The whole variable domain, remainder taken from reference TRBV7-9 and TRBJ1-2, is DTGVSQNPRHKITKRGQNVTFRCDPISEHNRLYWYRQTLGQGPEFLTYFQNEAQLEKSRLLSDRFSAERPKGSFSTLEIQRTEQGDSAMYLCASSFPGQEGQRDYGYTFGSGTRLTVV.

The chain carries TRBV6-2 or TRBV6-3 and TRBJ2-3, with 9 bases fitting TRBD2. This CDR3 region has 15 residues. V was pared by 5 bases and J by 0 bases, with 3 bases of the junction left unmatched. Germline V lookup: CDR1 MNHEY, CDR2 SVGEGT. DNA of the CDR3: TGTGCCAGCAGTACCAGCGGGGGGAGCACAGATACGCAGTATTTT. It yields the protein CASSTSGGSTDTQYF.

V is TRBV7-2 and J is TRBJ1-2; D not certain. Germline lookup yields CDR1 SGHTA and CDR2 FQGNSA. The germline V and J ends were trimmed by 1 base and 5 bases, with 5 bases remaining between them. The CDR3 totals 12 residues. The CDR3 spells CASSLDGYGYTF. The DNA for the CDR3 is TGTGCCAGCAGCTTAGATGGATATGGCTACACCTTC.

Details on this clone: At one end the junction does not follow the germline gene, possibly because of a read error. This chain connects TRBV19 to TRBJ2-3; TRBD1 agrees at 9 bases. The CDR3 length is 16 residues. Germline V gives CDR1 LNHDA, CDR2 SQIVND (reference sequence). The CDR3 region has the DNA TGTGCCAGTAGTGTAGACAGGGGGTTGGGTACAGATACGCAGTATTTT. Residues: CASSVDRGLGTDTQYF.

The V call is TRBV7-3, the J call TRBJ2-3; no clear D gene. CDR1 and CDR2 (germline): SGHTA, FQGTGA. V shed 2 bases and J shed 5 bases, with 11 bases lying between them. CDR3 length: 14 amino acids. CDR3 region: CASSLSHMGDTQYF. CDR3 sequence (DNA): TGTGCCAGCAGCTTATCCCACATGGGAGATACGCAGTATTTT. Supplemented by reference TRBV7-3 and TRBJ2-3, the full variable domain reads GAGVSQTPSNKVTEKGKYVELRCDPISGHTALYWYRQSLGQGPEFLIYFQGTGAADDSGLPNDRFFAVRPEGSVSTLKIQRTERGDSAVYLCASSLSHMGDTQYFGPGTRLTVL.

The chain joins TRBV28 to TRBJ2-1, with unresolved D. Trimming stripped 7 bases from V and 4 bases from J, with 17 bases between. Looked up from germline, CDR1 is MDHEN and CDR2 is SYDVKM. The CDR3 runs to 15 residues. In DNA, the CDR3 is TGTGCCAGCACCTTGGGGTGGAGTTCTTACAATGAGCAGTTCTTC. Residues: CASTLGWSSYNEQFF.

CDR3 nucleotides: TGTGCCAGCAGCTCCACGGGGAGGCTGAACGCTTTCTTT. Amino acid sequence: CASSSTGRLNAFF. This sequence joins TRBV5-5 and TRBJ1-1; D is ambiguous. Trimming stripped 3 bases from V and 11 bases from J, with 17 bases between. Germline assignment: CDR1 SGHKS and CDR2 YYEKEE (reference sequence). The CDR3 is made up of 13 amino acids.

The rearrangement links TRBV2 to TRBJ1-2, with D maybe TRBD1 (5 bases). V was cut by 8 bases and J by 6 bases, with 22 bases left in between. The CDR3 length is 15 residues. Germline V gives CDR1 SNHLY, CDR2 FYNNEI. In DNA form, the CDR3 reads TGTGCCAGCGGGGCAGGACAATTTCGTTCGGATGGCTACACCTTC. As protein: CASGAGQFRSDGYTF.

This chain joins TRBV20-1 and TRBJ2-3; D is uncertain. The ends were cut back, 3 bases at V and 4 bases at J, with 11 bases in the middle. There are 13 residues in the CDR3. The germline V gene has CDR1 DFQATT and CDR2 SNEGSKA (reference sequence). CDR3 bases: TGCAGTGCTAGTCCGGGCAGCTCAGATACGCAGTATTTT. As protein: CSASPGSSDTQYF.